This T cell receptor beta chain was sequenced in a study of blood T cell repertoires in COVID-19. The wider study: Sources were T cells, B-cell-depleted T cells, or PBMCs; the material itself was cDNA or gDNA.

In the original analysis: Scientists estimated how many nucleated cells there were by amplifying reference gene primers. Some clones are missing from TCRdb's copy, which holds only in-frame ones; the method was immunoSEQ multiplex PCR. The DNA gave D and trimming, while V, J and clone size come from that table. The top ten hold about an eighth of the sample, which has around 150,000 clones, 65% to 85% seen once. Everyone who took part was roughly 18 to 89 years old, and they came from 20 to 25 US areas. Categorization into cohorts depended on clinical history that participants reported. Per the germline V gene, CDR1 is MNHEY and CDR2 is SVGAGI. This CDR3 is built from 13 residues. Trimming left V 6 bases short and J 3 bases short, with 11 bases between.

Material: PBMCs or T cells enriched from blood (not recorded which). This chain links TRBV6-5 with TRBJ1-1; possibly TRBD1 for D (5 bases). The receptor was isolated from a woman aged 60-75 years who had recovered from COVID-19. In nucleotides, the CDR3 is TGTGCCAGCAGGTGGGGGAGGGACACTGAAGCTTTCTTT. Its protein product is CASRWGRDTEAFF.